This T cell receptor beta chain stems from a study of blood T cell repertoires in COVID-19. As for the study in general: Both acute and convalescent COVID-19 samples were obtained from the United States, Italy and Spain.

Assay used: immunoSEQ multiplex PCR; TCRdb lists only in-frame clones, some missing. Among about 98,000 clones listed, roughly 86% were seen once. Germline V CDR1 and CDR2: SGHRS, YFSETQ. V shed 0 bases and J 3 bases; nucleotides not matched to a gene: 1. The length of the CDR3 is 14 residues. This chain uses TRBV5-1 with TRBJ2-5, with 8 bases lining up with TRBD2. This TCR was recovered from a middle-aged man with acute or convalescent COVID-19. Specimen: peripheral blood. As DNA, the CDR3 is TGCGCCAGCAGCTTGGGCGGGGGGAAAGAGACCCAGTACTTC. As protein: CASSLGGGKETQYF.